The present TCR beta chain was sequenced within a study of CD8 T cells in acute hepatitis C reinfection. TCRdb's table, derived via immunoSEQ multiplex PCR, lists solely in-frame clones and lacks some. The sample consists of about 38,000 clones, 80% to 90% of them appearing once. Time point in this sample: naive CD8 control sorted from an acute-time-point sample. Trimming pared 8 bases from V and 5 bases from J, leaving 10 bases between. This CDR3 comprises 11 residues. Looked up from germline, CDR1 is MNHEY and CDR2 is SMNVEV (reference sequence). The sample taken for sequencing was naive CD8+ T cells from PBMCs. This chain joins TRBV27 and TRBJ2-7; D possibly corresponds to TRBD1 (6 bases). This sequence was found in a woman under 30 who spontaneously cleared hepatitis C infection. CDR3 loop: CASQGPDEQYF. The CDR3 DNA reads TGTGCCAGCCAGGGGCCAGACGAGCAGTACTTC.